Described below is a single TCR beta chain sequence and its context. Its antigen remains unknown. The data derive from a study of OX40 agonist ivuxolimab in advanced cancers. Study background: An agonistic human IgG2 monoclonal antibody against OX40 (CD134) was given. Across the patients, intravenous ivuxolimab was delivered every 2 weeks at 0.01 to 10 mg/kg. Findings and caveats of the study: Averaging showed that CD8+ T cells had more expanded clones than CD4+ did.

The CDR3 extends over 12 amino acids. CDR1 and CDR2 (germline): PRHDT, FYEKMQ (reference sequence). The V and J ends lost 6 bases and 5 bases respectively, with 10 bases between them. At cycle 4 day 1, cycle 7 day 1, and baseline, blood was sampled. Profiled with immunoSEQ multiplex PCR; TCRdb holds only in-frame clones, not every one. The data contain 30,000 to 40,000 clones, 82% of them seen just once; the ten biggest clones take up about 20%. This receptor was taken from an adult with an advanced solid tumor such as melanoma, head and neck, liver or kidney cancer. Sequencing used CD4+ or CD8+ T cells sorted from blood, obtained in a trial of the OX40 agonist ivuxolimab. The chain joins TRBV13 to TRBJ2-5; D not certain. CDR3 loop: CASRGDSETQYF. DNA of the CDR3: TGTGCCAGCAGGGGTGACTCTGAGACCCAGTACTTC.